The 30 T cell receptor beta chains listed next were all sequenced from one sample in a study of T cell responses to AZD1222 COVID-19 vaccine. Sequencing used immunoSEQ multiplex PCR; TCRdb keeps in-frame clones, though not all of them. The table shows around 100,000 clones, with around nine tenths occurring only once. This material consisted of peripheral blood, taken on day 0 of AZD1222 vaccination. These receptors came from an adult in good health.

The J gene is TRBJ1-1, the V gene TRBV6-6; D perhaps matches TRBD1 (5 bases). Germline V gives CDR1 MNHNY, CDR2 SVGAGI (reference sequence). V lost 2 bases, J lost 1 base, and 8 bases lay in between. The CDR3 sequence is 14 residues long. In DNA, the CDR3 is TGTGCCAGCAGTTACAGGGGATGGAACACTGAAGCTTTCTTT. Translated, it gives CASSYRGWNTEAFF.

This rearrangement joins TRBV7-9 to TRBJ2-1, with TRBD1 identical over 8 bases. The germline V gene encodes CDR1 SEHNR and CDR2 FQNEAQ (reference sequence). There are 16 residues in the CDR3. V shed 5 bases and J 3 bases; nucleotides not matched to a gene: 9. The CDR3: CASSPTGQVFYNEQFF. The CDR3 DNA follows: TGTGCCAGCAGCCCGACGGGACAGGTATTCTACAATGAGCAGTTCTTC.

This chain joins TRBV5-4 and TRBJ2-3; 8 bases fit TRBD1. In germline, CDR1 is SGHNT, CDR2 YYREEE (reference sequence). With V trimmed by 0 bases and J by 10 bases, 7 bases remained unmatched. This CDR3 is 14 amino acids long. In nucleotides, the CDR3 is TGTGCCAGCAGCTTGGGGCAGGGGGCTTTTCCGCAGTATTTT. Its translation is CASSLGQGAFPQYF. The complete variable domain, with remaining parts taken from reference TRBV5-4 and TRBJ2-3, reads ETGVTQSPTHLIKTRGQQVTLRCSSQSGHNTVSWYQQALGQGPQFIFQYYREEENGRGNFPPRFSGLQFPNYSSELNVNALELDDSALYLCASSLGQGAFPQYFGPGTRLTVL.

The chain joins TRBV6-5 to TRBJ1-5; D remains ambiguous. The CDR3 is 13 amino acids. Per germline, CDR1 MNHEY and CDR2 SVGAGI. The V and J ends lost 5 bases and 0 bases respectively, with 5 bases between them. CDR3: CASSPHSNQPQHF. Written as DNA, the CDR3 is TGTGCCAGCAGTCCACATAGCAATCAGCCCCAGCATTTT.

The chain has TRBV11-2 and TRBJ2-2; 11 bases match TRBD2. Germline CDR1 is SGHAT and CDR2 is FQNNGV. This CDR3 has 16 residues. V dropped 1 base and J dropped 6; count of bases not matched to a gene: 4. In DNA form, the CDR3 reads TGTGCCAGCAGCTTAGGGTTTAGCGGGGGGGCCGGGGAGCTGTTTTTT. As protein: CASSLGFSGGAGELFF. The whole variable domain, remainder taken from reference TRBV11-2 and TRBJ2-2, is EAGVAQSPRYKIIEKRQSVAFWCNPISGHATLYWYQQILGQGPKLLIQFQNNGVVDDSQLPKDRFSAERLKGVDSTLKIQPAKLEDSAVYLCASSLGFSGGAGELFFGEGSRLTVL.

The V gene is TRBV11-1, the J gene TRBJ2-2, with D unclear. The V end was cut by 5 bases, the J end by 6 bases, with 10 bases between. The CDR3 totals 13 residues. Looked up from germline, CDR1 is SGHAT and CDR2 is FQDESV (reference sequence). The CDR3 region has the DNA TGTGCCAGCAGCCGGCTGAGATCCGGGGAGCTGTTTTTT. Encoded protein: CASSRLRSGELFF.

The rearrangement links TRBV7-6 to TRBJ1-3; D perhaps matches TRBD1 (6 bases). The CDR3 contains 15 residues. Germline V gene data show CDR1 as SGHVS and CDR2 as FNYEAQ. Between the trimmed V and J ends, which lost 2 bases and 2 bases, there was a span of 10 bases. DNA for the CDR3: TGTGCCAGCAGCTTATCGGGGGCCACTGGAAACACCATATATTTT. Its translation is CASSLSGATGNTIYF.

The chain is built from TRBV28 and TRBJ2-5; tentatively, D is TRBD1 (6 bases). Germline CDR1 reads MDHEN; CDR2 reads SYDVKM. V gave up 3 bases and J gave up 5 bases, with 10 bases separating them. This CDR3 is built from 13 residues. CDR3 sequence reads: CASSFAGVETQYF. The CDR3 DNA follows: TGTGCCAGCAGTTTTGCAGGGGTTGAGACCCAGTACTTC.

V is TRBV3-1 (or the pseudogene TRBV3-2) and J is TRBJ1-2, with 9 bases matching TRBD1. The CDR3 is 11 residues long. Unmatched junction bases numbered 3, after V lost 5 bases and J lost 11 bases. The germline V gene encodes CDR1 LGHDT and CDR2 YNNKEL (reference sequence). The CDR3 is CASSTGTGYTF. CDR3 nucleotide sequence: TGTGCCAGCAGCACGGGGACAGGGTACACCTTC.

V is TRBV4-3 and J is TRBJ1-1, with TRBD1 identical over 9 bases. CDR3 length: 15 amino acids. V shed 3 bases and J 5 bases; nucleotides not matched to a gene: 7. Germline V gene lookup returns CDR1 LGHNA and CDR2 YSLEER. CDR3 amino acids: CASSQRTGALTEAFF. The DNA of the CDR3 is TGCGCCAGCAGCCAGCGGACAGGGGCATTAACTGAAGCTTTCTTT.

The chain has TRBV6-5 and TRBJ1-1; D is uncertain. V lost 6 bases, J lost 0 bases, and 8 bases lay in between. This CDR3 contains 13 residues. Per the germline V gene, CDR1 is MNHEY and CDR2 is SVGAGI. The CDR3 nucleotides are TGTGCCAGCAGCTTGGGATTGAACACTGAAGCTTTCTTT. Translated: CASSLGLNTEAFF.

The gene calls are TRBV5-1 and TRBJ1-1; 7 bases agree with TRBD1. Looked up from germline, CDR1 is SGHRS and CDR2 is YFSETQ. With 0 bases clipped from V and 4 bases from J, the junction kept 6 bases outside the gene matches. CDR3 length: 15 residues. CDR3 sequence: CASSLARGAITEAFF. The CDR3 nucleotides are TGCGCCAGCAGCTTGGCCAGGGGGGCGATCACTGAAGCTTTCTTT.

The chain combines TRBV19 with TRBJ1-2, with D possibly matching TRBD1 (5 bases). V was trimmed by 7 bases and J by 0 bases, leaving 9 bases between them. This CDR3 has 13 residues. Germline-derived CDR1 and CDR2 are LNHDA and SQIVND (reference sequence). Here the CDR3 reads CASKTVANYGYTF. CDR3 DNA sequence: TGTGCCAGTAAGACAGTAGCTAACTATGGCTACACCTTC.

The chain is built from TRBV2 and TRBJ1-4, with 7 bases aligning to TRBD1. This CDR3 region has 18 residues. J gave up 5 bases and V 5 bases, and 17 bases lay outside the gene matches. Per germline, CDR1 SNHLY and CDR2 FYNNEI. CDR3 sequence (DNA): TGTGCCAGCAGTCCGGGCCTCAGACAGGGTGGATGGAATGAAAAACTGTTTTTT. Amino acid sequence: CASSPGLRQGGWNEKLFF.

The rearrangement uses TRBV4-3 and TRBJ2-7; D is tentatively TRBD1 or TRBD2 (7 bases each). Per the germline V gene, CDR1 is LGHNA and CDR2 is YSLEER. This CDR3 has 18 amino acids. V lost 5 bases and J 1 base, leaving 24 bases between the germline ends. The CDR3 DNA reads TGCGCCAGCAGCTATCGACAGGGACTATCCTCGCCATCCTACGAGCAGTACTTC. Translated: CASSYRQGLSSPSYEQYF.

The CDR3 DNA is TGTGCCAGTAGTATCCAGACAGGGAATGAGCAGTTCTTC. This translates into CASSIQTGNEQFF. The chain combines TRBV19 with TRBJ2-1; 7 positions agree with TRBD1. In germline, CDR1 is LNHDA, CDR2 SQIVND (reference sequence). J lost 7 bases, V lost 3 bases, and 3 bases had no gene match. CDR3 length: 13 residues.

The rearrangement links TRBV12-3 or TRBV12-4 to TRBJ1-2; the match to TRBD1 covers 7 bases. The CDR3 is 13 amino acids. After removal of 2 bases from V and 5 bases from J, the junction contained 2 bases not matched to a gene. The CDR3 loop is CASSLLRGYGYTF. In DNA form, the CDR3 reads TGTGCCAGCAGTTTACTCAGGGGGTATGGCTACACCTTC.

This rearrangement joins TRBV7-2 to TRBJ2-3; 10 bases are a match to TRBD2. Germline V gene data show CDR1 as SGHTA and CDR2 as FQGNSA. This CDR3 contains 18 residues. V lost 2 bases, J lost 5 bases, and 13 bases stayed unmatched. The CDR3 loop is CASSLRISGGARRDTQYF. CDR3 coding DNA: TGTGCCAGCAGCTTACGGATAAGCGGGGGGGCAAGGAGAGATACGCAGTATTTT.

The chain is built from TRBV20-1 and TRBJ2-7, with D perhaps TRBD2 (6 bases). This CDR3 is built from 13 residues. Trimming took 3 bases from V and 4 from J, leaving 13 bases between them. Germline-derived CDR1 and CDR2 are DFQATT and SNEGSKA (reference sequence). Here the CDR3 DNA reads TGCAGTGCTAGTAGCGGCAGCAAATACGAGCAGTACTTC. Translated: CSASSGSKYEQYF.

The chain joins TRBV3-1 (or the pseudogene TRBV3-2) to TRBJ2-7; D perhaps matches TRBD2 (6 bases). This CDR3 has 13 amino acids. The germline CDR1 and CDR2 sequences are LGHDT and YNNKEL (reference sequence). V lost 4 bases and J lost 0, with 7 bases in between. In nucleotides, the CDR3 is TGTGCCAGCAGCCTGGGGGGCTCCTACGAGCAGTACTTC. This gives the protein CASSLGGSYEQYF.

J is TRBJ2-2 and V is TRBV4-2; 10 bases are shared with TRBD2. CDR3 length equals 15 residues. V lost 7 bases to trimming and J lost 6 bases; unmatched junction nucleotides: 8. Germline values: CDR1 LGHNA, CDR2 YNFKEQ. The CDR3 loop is CASNLGLAAPGELFF. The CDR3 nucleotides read TGTGCCAGCAACCTCGGACTAGCGGCTCCCGGGGAGCTGTTTTTT.

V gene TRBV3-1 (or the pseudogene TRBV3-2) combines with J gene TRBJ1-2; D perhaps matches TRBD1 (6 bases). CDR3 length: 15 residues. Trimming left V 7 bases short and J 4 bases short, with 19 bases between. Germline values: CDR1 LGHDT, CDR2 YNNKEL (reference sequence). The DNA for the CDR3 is TGTGCCAGCACGGGAGGCAGGGGCGATAGCTATGGCTACACCTTC. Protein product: CASTGGRGDSYGYTF.

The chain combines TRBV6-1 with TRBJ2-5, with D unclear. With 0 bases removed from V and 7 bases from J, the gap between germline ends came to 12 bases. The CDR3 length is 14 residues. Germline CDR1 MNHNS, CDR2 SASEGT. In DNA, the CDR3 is TGTGCCAGCAGTGAAGCACCTCAGGTCATGACCCAGTACTTC. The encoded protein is CASSEAPQVMTQYF.

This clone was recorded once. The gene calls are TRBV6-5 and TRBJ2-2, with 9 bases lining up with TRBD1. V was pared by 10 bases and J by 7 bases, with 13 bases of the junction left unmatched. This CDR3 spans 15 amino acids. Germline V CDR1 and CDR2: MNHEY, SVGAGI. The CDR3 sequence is CATAAGQGYNGELFF. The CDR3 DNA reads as TGTGCCACTGCCGCAGGACAGGGGTATAACGGGGAGCTGTTTTTT.

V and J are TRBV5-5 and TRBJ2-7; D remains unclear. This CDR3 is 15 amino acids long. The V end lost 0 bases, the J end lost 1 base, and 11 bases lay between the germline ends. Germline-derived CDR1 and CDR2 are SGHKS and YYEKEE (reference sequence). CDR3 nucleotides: TGTGCCAGCAGCTTGGCCCCCTCTAGGTCCTACGAGCAGTACTTC. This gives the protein CASSLAPSRSYEQYF.

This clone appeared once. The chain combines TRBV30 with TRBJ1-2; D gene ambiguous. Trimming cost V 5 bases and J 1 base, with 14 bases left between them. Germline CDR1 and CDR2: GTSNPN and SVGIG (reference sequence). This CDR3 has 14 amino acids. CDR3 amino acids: CAWCRHRHNYGYTF. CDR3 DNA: TGTGCCTGGTGCCGGCACAGACATAACTATGGCTACACCTTC. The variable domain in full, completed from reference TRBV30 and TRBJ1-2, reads SQTIHQWPATLVQPVGSPLSLECTVEGTSNPNLYWYRQAAGRGLQLLFYSVGIGQISSEVPQNLSASRPQDRQFILSSKKLLLSDSGFYLCAWCRHRHNYGYTFGSGTRLTVV.

CDR3 in amino acids: CASSDGGRAYNEQFF. The DNA for the CDR3 is TGTGCCAGCAGTGACGGGGGGAGAGCCTACAATGAGCAGTTCTTC. The chain couples TRBV6-1 to TRBJ2-1; TRBD2 aligns across 7 bases. The CDR3 extends over 15 amino acids. Germline V gene sequence: CDR1 MNHNS, CDR2 SASEGT. V shed 3 bases, J shed 2 bases, and the junction held 4 bases outside the gene matches.

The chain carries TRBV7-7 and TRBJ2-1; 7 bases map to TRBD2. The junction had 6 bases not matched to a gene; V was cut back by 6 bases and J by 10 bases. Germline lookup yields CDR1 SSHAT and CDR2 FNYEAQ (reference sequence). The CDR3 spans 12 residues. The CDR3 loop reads CASSSTGGEQFF. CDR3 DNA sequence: TGTGCCAGCAGTTCCACGGGGGGAGAGCAGTTCTTC.

In DNA, the CDR3 is TGTGCCAGCAGTTACTCGGGGCGGACGAACACTGAAGCTTTCTTT. This translates into CASSYSGRTNTEAFF. This chain links TRBV6-2 or TRBV6-3 with TRBJ1-1, with D possibly matching TRBD1 (5 bases). The CDR3 is made up of 15 amino acids. V was shortened by 0 bases and J by 1 base, with 9 bases between the two germline ends. Germline CDR1 and CDR2: MNHEY and SVGEGT.

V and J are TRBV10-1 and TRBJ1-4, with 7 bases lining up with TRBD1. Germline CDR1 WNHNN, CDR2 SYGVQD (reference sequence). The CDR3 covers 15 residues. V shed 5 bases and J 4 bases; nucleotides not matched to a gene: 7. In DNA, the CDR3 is TGCGCCAGCAGTTATCCGGGACAGCTTAATGAAAAACTGTTTTTT. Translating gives CASSYPGQLNEKLFF.